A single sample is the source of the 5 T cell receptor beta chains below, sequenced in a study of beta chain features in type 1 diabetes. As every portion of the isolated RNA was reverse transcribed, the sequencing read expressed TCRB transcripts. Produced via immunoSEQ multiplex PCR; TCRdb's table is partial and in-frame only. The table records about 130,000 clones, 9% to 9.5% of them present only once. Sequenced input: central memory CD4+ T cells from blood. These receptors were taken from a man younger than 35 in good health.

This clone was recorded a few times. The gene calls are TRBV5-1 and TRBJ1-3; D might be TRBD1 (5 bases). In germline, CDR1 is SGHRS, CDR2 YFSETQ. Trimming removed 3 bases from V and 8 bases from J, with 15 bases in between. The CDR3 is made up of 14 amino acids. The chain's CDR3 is CASSSSGPGDTIYF. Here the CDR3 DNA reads TGCGCCAGCAGCTCCTCAGGGCCAGGCGACACCATATATTTT.

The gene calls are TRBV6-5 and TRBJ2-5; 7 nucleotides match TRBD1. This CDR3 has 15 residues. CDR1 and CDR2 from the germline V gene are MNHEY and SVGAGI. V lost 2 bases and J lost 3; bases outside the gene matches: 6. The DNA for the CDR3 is TGTGCCAGCAGTTACGAGGGACAGAGAAAAGAGACCCAGTACTTC. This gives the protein CASSYEGQRKETQYF.

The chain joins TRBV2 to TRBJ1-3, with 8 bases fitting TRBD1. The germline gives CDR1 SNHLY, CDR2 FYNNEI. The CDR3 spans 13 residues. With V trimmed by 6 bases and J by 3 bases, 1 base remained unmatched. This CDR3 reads CASRGQDGNTIYF. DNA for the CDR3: TGTGCCAGCAGGGGACAGGATGGAAACACCATATATTTT.

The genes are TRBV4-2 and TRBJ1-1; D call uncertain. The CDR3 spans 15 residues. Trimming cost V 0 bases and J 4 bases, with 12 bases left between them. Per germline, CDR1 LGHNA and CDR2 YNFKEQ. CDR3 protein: CASSQDSYSGTEAFF. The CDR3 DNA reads TGTGCCAGCAGCCAAGATTCGTACAGCGGCACTGAAGCTTTCTTT.

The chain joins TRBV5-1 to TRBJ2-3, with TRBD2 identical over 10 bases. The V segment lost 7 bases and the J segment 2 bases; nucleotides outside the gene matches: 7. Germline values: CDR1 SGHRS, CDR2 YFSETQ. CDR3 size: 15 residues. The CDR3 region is CASRGLAASTDTQYF. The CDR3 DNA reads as TGCGCCAGCCGAGGACTAGCGGCTTCCACAGATACGCAGTATTTT.